This entry is about one T cell receptor (beta chain). The sample is drawn from a study of shared T cell receptors in the human thymus. The data were produced by immunoSEQ multiplex PCR, yet TCRdb's version contains in-frame clones alone and is incomplete. The sample has approximately 760,000 clones; roughly 88% are singletons. Trimming removed 3 bases from V and 6 bases from J, with 21 bases in between. CDR1 is LGHNA and CDR2 is YSLEER in the germline V gene. The CDR3 totals 17 residues. Another study also made use of these data, one on human thymus T cells. That work contributes: Among the donors, all were healthy Finnish infants having corrective surgery for congenital heart defects. Resections from corrective heart surgery provided thymus tissue. In unrelated individuals, thymic repertoires overlapped highly, according to related research.

The chain carries TRBV4-3 and TRBJ2-4; weak D call: TRBD1 (6 bases). What was sequenced was thymocytes. This receptor was taken from a girl less than two years old with a congenital heart defect. The CDR3 DNA is TGCGCCAGCAGCCACAACCCCAATGACTGGGGGCTAAACATTCAGTACTTC. It translates to CASSHNPNDWGLNIQYF.